The text below deals with one T cell receptor beta chain. Antigen unknown. The CDR3 extends over 11 amino acids. Study processing details: Filtering was not the same, since immunoSEQ gave junction-only sequences without quality scores. The data were produced by immunoSEQ multiplex PCR, yet TCRdb's version contains in-frame clones alone and is incomplete. The V and J calls and the clone size are those of that table, but D and trimming were determined from the DNA. The sample comprises 550,000 to 600,000 clones, roughly 98% of which are singletons, and 0.3% rests with the top ten. These data belong to a study of shared clonotypes between healthy human individuals. Across the study: Used for every donor were three CD4 naive, three CD4 memory, two CD8 naive and one CD8 memory plate. Study-level findings and limits: Generation probability values for non-shared clonotypes were lower than those for clonotypes shared by all four donors.

Terminally differentiated effector memory CD45RA+ cells were left out of the naive CD8 fraction, which was CD45RO-negative and positively selected for CCR7. Specimen: naive CD8+ T cells sorted from blood. The source is a man aged 30 to 45 in good health. The chain uses TRBV21-1 and TRBJ2-7; the table's D call of TRBD2 was not tested on the DNA. TRBV21-1 is deemed a pseudogene. This CDR3 is CASLAAKEQYF. The CDR3 region has the DNA TGTGCCAGCCTGGCAGCGAAGGAGCAGTACTTC.